Below are 23 T cell receptor beta chains sequenced from a single sample in a study of blood T cells in healthy people across ages. It was with a sample-barcoded 5' primer and a J-beta primer mix that a second PCR of roughly 6 to 12 cycles was run. TCRdb re-called the 5' RACE reads with MiXCR, one entry per CDR3 protein. The sample yields around 2 million distinct CDR3 sequences, approximately 40% seen once. Sequencing was carried out using blood. The receptors originated from a human donor in good health.

This clonotype was detected only a few times. The rearrangement joins TRBV7-9 to TRBJ2-3; perhaps TRBD1 as D (6 bases). There are 14 residues in the CDR3. Germline-derived CDR1 and CDR2 are SEHNR and FQNEAQ (reference sequence). V lost 4 bases to trimming and J lost 5 bases, with 13 bases between them. The CDR3 reads CASSSTGRKDTQYF. The CDR3 DNA reads TGTGCCAGCAGCTCGACAGGTCGAAAAGATACGCAGTATTTT. The full variable domain, with the rest looked up from reference TRBV7-9 and TRBJ2-3, is DTGVSQNPRHKITKRGQNVTFRCDPISEHNRLYWYRQTLGQGPEFLTYFQNEAQLEKSRLLSDRFSAERPKGSFSTLEIQRTEQGDSAMYLCASSSTGRKDTQYFGPGTRLTVL.

This clonotype was recorded a few times. The rearrangement joins TRBV7-6 to TRBJ2-7, with a weak D call TRBD2 (7 bases). Germline CDR1 reads SGHVS; CDR2 reads FNYEAQ. The CDR3 contains 16 residues. Trimming stripped 5 bases from V and 3 bases from J, with 20 bases between. The CDR3 coding sequence is TGTGCCAGCAGCCTAGACTCTTCGGGGGGCTTCTACGAGCAGTACTTC. Protein: CASSLDSSGGFYEQYF.

The chain links TRBV19 to TRBJ1-5, with TRBD1 matching over 7 bases. The CDR3 has 16 residues. CDR1 is LNHDA and CDR2 is SQIVND in the germline V gene (reference sequence). The V segment lost 4 bases and the J segment 3 bases; nucleotides outside the gene matches: 9. The CDR3 here is CASSNKDRWNNQPQHF. DNA of the CDR3: TGTGCCAGTAGTAACAAGGACAGGTGGAACAATCAGCCCCAGCATTTT.

The V gene is TRBV4-3, the J gene TRBJ2-7; the match to TRBD2 covers 9 bases. CDR1 LGHNA and CDR2 YSLEER come from the germline V gene. The CDR3 runs to 13 residues. Trimming removed 2 bases from V and 7 bases from J; junction bases left unmatched: 3. The CDR3 sequence: CASSQSTSGEQYF. The CDR3 nucleotides read TGCGCCAGCAGCCAATCGACTAGCGGTGAGCAGTACTTC.

The chain employs TRBV20-1 and TRBJ1-5; D not certain. Looked up from germline, CDR1 is DFQATT and CDR2 is SNEGSKA (reference sequence). V was cut by 6 bases and J by 5 bases, with 11 bases left in between. The CDR3 totals 12 residues. CDR3 in DNA: TGCAGTGCAAGTAGGAGGGATCAGCCCCAGCATTTT. Protein sequence: CSASRRDQPQHF.

The rearrangement joins TRBV6-5 to TRBJ2-5, with 7 bases lining up with TRBD2. The CDR3 length is 15 residues. Trimming removed 2 bases from V and 7 bases from J; junction bases left unmatched: 10. Per the germline V gene, CDR1 is MNHEY and CDR2 is SVGAGI. CDR3 amino acids: CASSYLPGSGATQYF. In DNA, the CDR3 is TGTGCCAGCAGTTACCTGCCGGGCAGCGGGGCGACCCAGTACTTC.

The V and J genes are TRBV6-2 or TRBV6-3 and TRBJ2-3; D might be TRBD2 (5 bases). The CDR3 extends over 13 amino acids. Germline V gene data show CDR1 as MNHEY and CDR2 as SVGEGT. The V and J ends lost 6 bases and 3 bases respectively, with 10 bases between them. The CDR3 nucleotides are TGTGCCAGCAGGCAATCGGGGACAGATACGCAGTATTTT. Translating gives CASRQSGTDTQYF.

The chain uses TRBV4-3 and TRBJ1-6, with TRBD1 as a possible D gene (6 bases). This CDR3 is 16 amino acids long. From germline, CDR1 is LGHNA and CDR2 YSLEER. V was clipped by 4 bases and J by 2 bases, with 12 bases between them. As DNA, the CDR3 is TGCGCCAGCAGCCCCCAGGGACACCCCTATAATTCACCCCTCCACTTT. The encoded protein is CASSPQGHPYNSPLHF.

This clonotype appeared a few times. The gene calls are TRBV20-1 and TRBJ2-7, with 10 nucleotides matching TRBD1. CDR3 length: 13 residues. V was clipped by 7 bases and J by 4 bases; unmatched bases: 7. In germline, CDR1 is DFQATT, CDR2 SNEGSKA (reference sequence). The CDR3 sequence is CSGRTGGRYEQYF. CDR3 coding DNA: TGCAGTGGTCGGACAGGGGGTAGATACGAGCAGTACTTC.

This clonotype was counted between two and nine times. V is TRBV25-1 and J is TRBJ2-6; 9 bases are shared with TRBD1. Germline V gene data show CDR1 as MGHDK and CDR2 as SYGVNS. V lost 0 bases to trimming and J lost 1 base; unmatched junction nucleotides: 7. CDR3 length equals 19 residues. Here the CDR3 reads CASSEYPGTGNSGANVLTF. The CDR3 nucleotides read TGTGCCAGCAGTGAATACCCGGGGACAGGGAATTCTGGGGCCAACGTCCTGACTTTC.

This clonotype was observed a handful of times. The genes are TRBV29-1 and TRBJ1-3, with a tentative D call TRBD1 (6 bases). The CDR3 has 14 amino acids. CDR1 is SQVTM, CDR2 ANQGSEA, per germline. V was pared by 7 bases and J by 4 bases, with 17 bases between. CDR3: CSASRGREGNTIYF. CDR3 in DNA: TGCAGCGCGTCCAGGGGAAGAGAAGGAAACACCATATATTTT.

For the CDR3, the DNA is TGTGCCAGCAGCCAAGAAACAGGGGGTATTTCACCCCTCCACTTT. This sequence encodes CASSQETGGISPLHF. The chain has TRBV7-9 and TRBJ1-6; 8 bases map to TRBD1. The length of the CDR3 is 15 residues. V lost 5 bases, J lost 9 bases, and 9 bases stayed unmatched. Germline V gives CDR1 SEHNR, CDR2 FQNEAQ (reference sequence).

Only a few counts were recorded for this clonotype. This sequence joins TRBV20-1 and TRBJ2-4; 7 positions agree with TRBD2. V lost 4 bases, J lost 3 bases, and 12 bases stayed unmatched. This CDR3 is 16 amino acids long. Germline CDR1 DFQATT, CDR2 SNEGSKA (reference sequence). CDR3 protein: CSAKMGLGRVKNIQYF. CDR3 coding DNA: TGCAGTGCTAAAATGGGCCTGGGGAGGGTCAAAAACATTCAGTACTTC.

This clonotype has just one count. This chain connects TRBV30 to TRBJ2-1; TRBD2 is a possible D gene (6 bases). The CDR3 length is 14 residues. V lost 2 bases to trimming and J lost 5 bases, with 13 bases between them. Germline-derived CDR1 and CDR2 are GTSNPN and SVGIG (reference sequence). For the CDR3, the DNA is TGTGCCTGGAGTCCGGGGGTGACCCACAATGAGCAGTTCTTC. It yields the protein CAWSPGVTHNEQFF.

The V call is TRBV20-1, the J call TRBJ2-1; 10 bases are a match to TRBD2. Germline loops: CDR1 DFQATT, CDR2 SNEGSKA (reference sequence). V lost 2 bases and J lost 5; bases outside the gene matches: 6. This CDR3 region has 15 residues. The CDR3 bases are TGCAGTGCTAGACTAGCGGGGGACCCAAACAATGAGCAGTTCTTC. This gives the protein CSARLAGDPNNEQFF.

The chain carries TRBV7-9 and TRBJ2-5; perhaps TRBD2 as D (6 bases). In germline, CDR1 is SEHNR, CDR2 FQNEAQ (reference sequence). Trimming shortened V by 4 bases and J by 7 bases, and 22 bases separated the two germline ends. The length of the CDR3 is 16 residues. Written as DNA, the CDR3 is TGTGCCAGCAGCTGGTACCGGGCCTCTATTAGCGGGACCCAGTACTTC. As protein: CASSWYRASISGTQYF.

This clonotype was found once. The rearrangement uses TRBV6-5 and TRBJ2-7, with 8 bases lining up with TRBD2. The CDR3 loop spans 12 amino acids. Germline lookup yields CDR1 MNHEY and CDR2 SVGAGI. The V and J ends lost 8 bases and 4 bases, in that order; junction bases with no gene match: 4. The CDR3 protein is CASWSSGYEQYF. The DNA for the CDR3 is TGTGCCAGCTGGTCTAGCGGGTACGAGCAGTACTTC.

The chain carries TRBV7-6 and TRBJ1-2; 8 bases map to TRBD1. J was trimmed by 6 bases and V by 5 bases; bases with no gene match: 5. Germline V gives CDR1 SGHVS, CDR2 FNYEAQ. The CDR3 is 13 residues long. The CDR3 DNA reads TGTGCCAGCAGCGGGCGACAGGGGCATGGCTACACCTTC. Translated: CASSGRQGHGYTF.

The rearrangement joins TRBV4-3 to TRBJ1-2; TRBD1 might be the D (5 bases). This CDR3 spans 15 amino acids. Germline assignment: CDR1 LGHNA and CDR2 YSLEER. Trimming left V 7 bases short and J 3 bases short, with 18 bases between. The CDR3 DNA sequence: TGCGCCAGCAATCCGTGGCCAGACAGTCACTATGGCTACACCTTC. This gives the protein CASNPWPDSHYGYTF.

This chain uses TRBV12-3 or TRBV12-4 with TRBJ1-2, with a tentative D call TRBD1 (6 bases). The V and J ends lost 6 bases and 4 bases respectively, with 15 bases between them. This CDR3 region has 14 residues. CDR3 coding DNA: TGTGCCAGCAGCGGCTTAGGACAGTCCTATGGCTACACCTTC. This encodes CASSGLGQSYGYTF.

The V gene is TRBV9, the J gene TRBJ1-1, with no clear D. The CDR3 is 17 amino acids. The V end lost 4 bases, the J end lost 5 bases, and 24 bases lay between the germline ends. The V gene's germline CDR1 is SGDLS and CDR2 YYNGEE. The CDR3 bases are TGTGCCAGCAGCCCATTCTTAGGACCCGCAGGCCGAACTGAAGCTTTCTTT. This translates into CASSPFLGPAGRTEAFF.

This clonotype turned up a few times. The chain combines TRBV10-3 with TRBJ2-7, with D perhaps matching TRBD1 or TRBD2 (6 bases each). The J call may be mistaken, given a closer DNA end match to TRBJ2-5. The germline V gene has CDR1 ENHRY and CDR2 SYGVKD. The CDR3 spans 13 residues. The CDR3 DNA reads TGTGCCATCAGTGAACAGGGAGGAGAGACCCAGTACTTC. It yields the protein CAISEQGGETQYF.

The V and J genes are TRBV3-1 and TRBJ2-7; TRBD1 aligns across 12 bases. The J segment lost 5 bases and the V segment lost 2 bases, leaving 4 bases of the junction unmatched. The CDR3 length is 15 residues. Germline loops: CDR1 LGHDT, CDR2 YNNKEL (reference sequence). The CDR3 loop is CASSQWDRGHDEQYF. The CDR3 DNA follows: TGTGCCAGCAGCCAATGGGACAGGGGGCACGACGAGCAGTACTTC.